The 22 T cell receptor beta chains below all came from one sample that was sequenced in a study of cytomegalovirus exposure and HLA in healthy donors. The PCR employed 60 Vbeta primers together with 13 Jbeta primers. Method: immunoSEQ multiplex PCR; TCRdb's copy keeps in-frame clones and lacks some. The sample yields some 210,000 clones, more than 75% seen once. The source material was PBMCs. The receptors shown here come from a male donor in good health and CMV-seronegative.

This clone has a handful of counts. V gene TRBV7-9 combines with J gene TRBJ1-4; possible D gene TRBD1, 5 bases. CDR1 is SEHNR and CDR2 is FQNEAQ in the germline V gene (reference sequence). The germline V and J ends were trimmed by 7 bases and 8 bases, with 17 bases remaining between them. The CDR3 consists of 14 residues. CDR3: CASTKGGVSEKLFF. The DNA of the CDR3 is TGTGCCAGCACGAAGGGAGGGGTTAGCGAAAAACTGTTTTTT.

The V gene is TRBV7-2, the J gene TRBJ1-2; D perhaps matches TRBD1 (5 bases). Germline-derived CDR1 and CDR2 are SGHTA and FQGNSA. V was trimmed by 5 bases and J by 2 bases, leaving 18 bases between them. The CDR3 runs 16 residues. The CDR3 sequence: CASSPTPGDGNYGYTF. The DNA for the CDR3 is TGTGCCAGCAGCCCGACCCCGGGGGACGGAAACTATGGCTACACCTTC.

This clone was counted only a few times. This chain connects TRBV4-2 to TRBJ1-5; D is ambiguous. From germline, CDR1 is LGHNA and CDR2 YNFKEQ. The CDR3 is 17 residues long. V lost 1 base, J lost 0 bases, and 13 bases lay in between. As DNA, the CDR3 is TGTGCCAGCAGCCAAGCCCCCCAGGCACTTAGCAATCAGCCCCAGCATTTT. As protein: CASSQAPQALSNQPQHF.

This chain links TRBV6-5 with TRBJ2-5, with TRBD1 identical over 8 bases. The J call is in doubt because the DNA end fits TRBJ2-7 better. CDR1 MNHEY and CDR2 SVGAGI come from the germline V gene. The CDR3 loop spans 15 amino acids. The CDR3 DNA reads as TGTGCCAGCAGTTACGGCACAGGGGGAATCTACGAGCAGTACTTC. Residues: CASSYGTGGIYEQYF.

This chain links TRBV27 with TRBJ2-5, with D possibly being TRBD2 (5 bases). Germline CDR1 MNHEY, CDR2 SMNVEV (reference sequence). Trimming left V 4 bases short and J 5 bases short, with 11 bases between. CDR3 length: 13 amino acids. The CDR3 spells CASSYKGGETQYF. CDR3 nucleotide sequence: TGTGCCAGCAGTTATAAGGGCGGGGAGACCCAGTACTTC.

A word on this clone: The junction differs from germline at one of its ends, possibly a read error. This chain joins TRBV27 and TRBJ1-4; D is unresolved. CDR3 length equals 14 residues. Germline loops: CDR1 MNHEY, CDR2 SMNVEV (reference sequence). CDR3 in DNA: TGTGCCAGCGGTTTCGGTCCTACTAATGAAAAACTGTTTTTT. This translates into CASGFGPTNEKLFF.

This clone occurred once. The chain employs TRBV18 and TRBJ2-1; 16 nucleotides match TRBD2. The CDR3 length is 18 residues. The V segment lost 8 bases and the J segment 10 bases; nucleotides outside the gene matches: 17. The germline V gene encodes CDR1 KGHSH and CDR2 LQKENI. The CDR3 bases are TGTGCCAGCCTCCCCACCCACCTGGGACTAGCGGGAGGGCTAGAGCAGTTCTTC. It encodes CASLPTHLGLAGGLEQFF. Full variable domain (remainder filled in from reference TRBV18 and TRBJ2-1): NAGVMQNPRHLVRRRGQEARLRCSPMKGHSHVYWYRQLPEEGLKFMVYLQKENIIDESGMPKERFSAEFPKEGPSILRIQQVVRGDSAAYFCASLPTHLGLAGGLEQFFGPGTRLTVL.

This clone was found a few times. The chain is built from TRBV19 and TRBJ2-1; 7 bases align to TRBD2. The germline V gene encodes CDR1 LNHDA and CDR2 SQIVND (reference sequence). Trimming removed 7 bases from V and 6 bases from J; junction bases left unmatched: 12. This CDR3 has 15 amino acids. CDR3 coding DNA: TGTGCCAGTACCCTAACGTCTAGCGGAGGCAATGAGCAGTTCTTC. This codes for CASTLTSSGGNEQFF.

This clone appeared once. This rearrangement joins TRBV2 to TRBJ2-1; perhaps TRBD2 as D (6 bases). The ends were cut back, 7 bases at V and 5 bases at J, with 12 bases in the middle. This CDR3 is 13 amino acids long. Per germline, CDR1 SNHLY and CDR2 FYNNEI. CDR3 in amino acids: CASNRETDNEQFF. The DNA of the CDR3 is TGTGCCAGCAATCGGGAGACGGACAATGAGCAGTTCTTC.

The rearrangement links TRBV28 to TRBJ2-7; D possibly corresponds to TRBD2 (6 bases). Germline CDR1 reads MDHEN; CDR2 reads SYDVKM. This CDR3 has 13 amino acids. Trimming pared 6 bases from V and 6 bases from J, leaving 15 bases between. CDR3 region: CASSRLVSAEQYF. The CDR3 bases are TGTGCCAGCAGCCGACTAGTTTCTGCCGAGCAGTACTTC.

J is TRBJ2-1 and V is TRBV5-1, with 8 bases that match TRBD2. The CDR3 length is 15 residues. V dropped 7 bases and J dropped 7; count of bases not matched to a gene: 13. CDR1 and CDR2 from the germline V gene are SGHRS and YFSETQ. CDR3 residues: CASSLQAGGLNEQFF. CDR3 sequence (DNA): TGCGCCAGCTCCCTTCAGGCGGGGGGCCTAAATGAGCAGTTCTTC.

The chain links TRBV28 to TRBJ1-2, with D perhaps TRBD1 (6 bases). The CDR3 totals 13 residues. From germline, CDR1 is MDHEN and CDR2 SYDVKM. V dropped 5 bases and J dropped 8 bases, with 15 bases sitting between them. The CDR3: CASSDPRGFGYTF. CDR3 coding DNA: TGTGCCAGCAGTGATCCCAGGGGATTCGGCTACACCTTC.

The sample holds one count of this clone. This sequence joins TRBV9 and TRBJ2-3, with 9 bases aligning to TRBD2. The CDR3 length is 16 residues. J lost 5 bases, V lost 0 bases, and 7 bases had no gene match. Germline V gene sequence: CDR1 SGDLS, CDR2 YYNGEE. CDR3 coding DNA: TGTGCCAGCAGCGTAGGTCAAGCGGGAGGTAGAGATACGCAGTATTTT. It codes for CASSVGQAGGRDTQYF.

V gene TRBV19 combines with J gene TRBJ2-5, with TRBD2 matching over 13 bases. This CDR3 spans 18 amino acids. Germline V gives CDR1 LNHDA, CDR2 SQIVND (reference sequence). Losses at the gene ends were 9 bases for V and 1 base for J; bases not matched to a gene: 14. CDR3 region: CASKPTRTSGSVQETQYF. CDR3 in DNA: TGTGCCAGCAAACCGACCCGGACTAGCGGGAGTGTCCAAGAGACCCAGTACTTC.

This sequence joins TRBV18 and TRBJ2-5, with 12 bases lining up with TRBD2. The J segment lost 11 bases and the V segment lost 5 bases, leaving 12 bases of the junction unmatched. Germline lookup yields CDR1 KGHSH and CDR2 LQKENI. CDR3 length: 15 residues. CDR3 amino acids: CASSETSGSAGEQYF. The CDR3 DNA reads as TGTGCCAGCTCAGAGACTAGCGGGAGTGCGGGTGAGCAGTACTTC.

This clone has more than one count but fewer than ten. The rearrangement uses TRBV19 and TRBJ1-5; D is perhaps TRBD1 (5 bases). V was shortened by 5 bases and J by 3 bases, with 5 bases between the two germline ends. Germline lookup yields CDR1 LNHDA and CDR2 SQIVND (reference sequence). This CDR3 contains 12 residues. The CDR3 loop reads CASSGHNQPQHF. In nucleotides, the CDR3 is TGTGCCAGTAGTGGACACAATCAGCCCCAGCATTTT.

The gene calls are TRBV18 and TRBJ2-1; the match to TRBD2 covers 7 bases. Trimming took 0 bases from V and 3 from J; bases not matched to a gene: 5. Germline V gene data show CDR1 as KGHSH and CDR2 as LQKENI. The length of the CDR3 is 16 residues. This chain's CDR3 is CASSPPLADNYNEQFF. The CDR3 coding sequence is TGTGCCAGCTCACCACCCCTAGCGGACAACTACAATGAGCAGTTCTTC.

The rearrangement joins TRBV19 to TRBJ2-3; 8 positions agree with TRBD1. The junction had 7 bases not matched to a gene; V was cut back by 6 bases and J by 2 bases. CDR1 is LNHDA and CDR2 is SQIVND in the germline V gene (reference sequence). The CDR3 consists of 15 residues. CDR3 protein: CASSMDRASTDTQYF. The CDR3 DNA reads TGTGCCAGTAGCATGGACAGGGCATCCACAGATACGCAGTATTTT.

V usage is TRBV9 and J usage is TRBJ1-6; D remains ambiguous. Germline lookup yields CDR1 SGDLS and CDR2 YYNGEE. Trimming removed 0 bases at V and 8 bases at J, with 6 bases between. The CDR3 is made up of 13 amino acids. The CDR3 region has the DNA TGTGCCAGCAGCGTAGAAACAGATTCACCCCTCCACTTT. Translated, it gives CASSVETDSPLHF.

The J gene is TRBJ2-1, the V gene TRBV5-1; 13 bases fit TRBD2. CDR1 is SGHRS, CDR2 YFSETQ, per germline. Trimming took 0 bases from V and 7 from J; bases not matched to a gene: 1. This CDR3 comprises 15 residues. CDR3 sequence: CASSLEGLAGNEQFF. The CDR3 bases are TGCGCCAGCAGCTTGGAGGGACTAGCGGGGAATGAGCAGTTCTTC.

The DNA for the CDR3 is TGTGCCAGCATATCCGGGACAGGGGTCACCGGGGAGCTGTTTTTT. Translated, it gives CASISGTGVTGELFF. The rearrangement joins TRBV6-5 to TRBJ2-2; 10 nucleotides agree with TRBD1. The CDR3 consists of 15 residues. CDR1 and CDR2 from the germline V gene are MNHEY and SVGAGI. V lost 7 bases to trimming and J lost 4 bases; unmatched junction nucleotides: 6.

This rearrangement joins TRBV5-6 to TRBJ1-1, with D possibly TRBD1 on 6 matching bases. Germline V lookup: CDR1 SGHDT, CDR2 YYEEEE. V was clipped by 2 bases and J by 5 bases, with 16 bases between them. The CDR3 covers 15 residues. CDR3 loop: CASSFRQAGGTEAFF. CDR3 nucleotides: TGTGCCAGCAGCTTTAGACAGGCTGGGGGAACTGAAGCTTTCTTT.